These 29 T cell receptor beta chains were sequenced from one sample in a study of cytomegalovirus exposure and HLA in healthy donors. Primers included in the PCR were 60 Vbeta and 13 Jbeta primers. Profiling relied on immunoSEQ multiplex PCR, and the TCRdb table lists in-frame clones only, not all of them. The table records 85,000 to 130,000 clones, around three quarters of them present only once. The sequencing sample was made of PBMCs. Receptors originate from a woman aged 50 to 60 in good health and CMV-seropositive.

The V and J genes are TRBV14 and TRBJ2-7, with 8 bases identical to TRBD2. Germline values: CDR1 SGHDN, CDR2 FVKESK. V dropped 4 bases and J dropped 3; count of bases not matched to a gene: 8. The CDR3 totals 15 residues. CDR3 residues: CASSLAVAGFYEQYF. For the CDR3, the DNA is TGTGCCAGCAGCCTCGCAGTAGCGGGGTTCTACGAGCAGTACTTC.

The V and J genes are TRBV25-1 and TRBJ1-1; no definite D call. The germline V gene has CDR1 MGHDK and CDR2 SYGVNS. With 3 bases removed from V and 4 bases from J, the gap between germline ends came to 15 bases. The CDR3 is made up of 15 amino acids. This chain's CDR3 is CASSEGRRAGTEAFF. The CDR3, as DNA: TGTGCCAGCAGTGAGGGGAGACGGGCGGGCACTGAAGCTTTCTTT.

The CDR3, as DNA: TGTGCCAGCAGCTCCCTGGACAGTCAGAGTTGGTCAGATACGCAGTATTTT. Its translation: CASSSLDSQSWSDTQYF. The chain uses TRBV7-6 and TRBJ2-3, with a weak D call TRBD1 (6 bases). V lost 4 bases and J lost 4, with 21 bases in between. The CDR3 spans 17 residues. CDR1 SGHVS and CDR2 FNYEAQ come from the germline V gene.

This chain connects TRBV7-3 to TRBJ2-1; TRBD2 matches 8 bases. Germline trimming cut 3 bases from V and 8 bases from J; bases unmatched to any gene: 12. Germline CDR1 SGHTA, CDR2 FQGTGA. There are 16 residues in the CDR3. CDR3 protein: CASSFLSGSGWDEQFF. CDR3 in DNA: TGTGCCAGCAGCTTTCTCAGCGGGAGCGGTTGGGATGAGCAGTTCTTC.

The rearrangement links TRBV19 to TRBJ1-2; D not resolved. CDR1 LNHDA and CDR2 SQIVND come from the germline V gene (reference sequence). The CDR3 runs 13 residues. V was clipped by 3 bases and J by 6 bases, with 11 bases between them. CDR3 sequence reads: CASSMGAVDGYTF. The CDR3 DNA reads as TGTGCCAGTAGTATGGGTGCGGTCGATGGCTACACCTTC.

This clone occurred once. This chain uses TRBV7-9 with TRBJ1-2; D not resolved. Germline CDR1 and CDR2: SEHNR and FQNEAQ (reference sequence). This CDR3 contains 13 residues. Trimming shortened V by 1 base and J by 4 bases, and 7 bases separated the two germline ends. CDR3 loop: CASSLDEAYGYTF. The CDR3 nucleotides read TGTGCCAGCAGCTTAGACGAAGCCTATGGCTACACCTTC.

The CDR3 sequence: CAWNRDYNEQFF. For the CDR3, the DNA is TGTGCCTGGAACAGGGATTACAATGAGCAGTTCTTC. The rearrangement joins TRBV30 to TRBJ2-1, with D possibly matching TRBD1 (6 bases). The CDR3 has 12 residues. Per the germline V gene, CDR1 is GTSNPN and CDR2 is SVGIG (reference sequence). V was trimmed by 4 bases and J by 4 bases, leaving 8 bases between them.

The CDR3 region has the DNA TGTGCCAGCAGCGGGGGACAGGGGACCCCCTACGAGCAGTACTTC. It yields the protein CASSGGQGTPYEQYF. The genes are TRBV11-2 and TRBJ2-7, with TRBD1 identical over 10 bases. The CDR3 has 15 amino acids. CDR1 and CDR2 from the germline V gene are SGHAT and FQNNGV. V trimming: 5 bases; J trimming: 2 bases; junction bases outside the gene matches: 6.

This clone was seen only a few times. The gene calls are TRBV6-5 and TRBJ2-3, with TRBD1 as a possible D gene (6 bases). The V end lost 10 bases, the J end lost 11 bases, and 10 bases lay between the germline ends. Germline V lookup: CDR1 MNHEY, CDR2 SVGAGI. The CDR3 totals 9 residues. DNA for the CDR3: TGTGCCACAGGGGATGGGCAGTATTTT. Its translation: CATGDGQYF.

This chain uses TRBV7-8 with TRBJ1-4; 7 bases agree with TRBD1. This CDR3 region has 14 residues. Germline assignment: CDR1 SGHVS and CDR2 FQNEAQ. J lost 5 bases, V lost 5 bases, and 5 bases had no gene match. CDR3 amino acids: CASSNRGPNEKLFF. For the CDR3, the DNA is TGTGCCAGCAGCAACAGGGGCCCCAATGAAAAACTGTTTTTT.

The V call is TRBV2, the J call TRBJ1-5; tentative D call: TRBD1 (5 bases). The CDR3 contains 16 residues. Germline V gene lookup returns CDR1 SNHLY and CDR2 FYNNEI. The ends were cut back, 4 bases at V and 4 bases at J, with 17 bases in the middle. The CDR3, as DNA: TGTGCCAGCAGTGTTATCCGGGGGGGGAGTAATCAGCCCCAGCATTTT. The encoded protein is CASSVIRGGSNQPQHF. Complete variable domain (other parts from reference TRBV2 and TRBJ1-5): EPEVTQTPSHQVTQMGQEVILRCVPISNHLYFYWYRQILGQKVEFLVSFYNNEISEKSEIFDDQFSVERPDGSNFTLKIRSTKLEDSAMYFCASSVIRGGSNQPQHFGDGTRLSIL.

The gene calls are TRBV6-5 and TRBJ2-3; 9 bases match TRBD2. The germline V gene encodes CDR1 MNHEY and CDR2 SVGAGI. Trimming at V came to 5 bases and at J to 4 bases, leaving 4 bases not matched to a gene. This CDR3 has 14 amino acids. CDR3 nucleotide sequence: TGTGCCAGCAGTCTAGCGGGACGGGCAGATACGCAGTATTTT. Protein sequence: CASSLAGRADTQYF.

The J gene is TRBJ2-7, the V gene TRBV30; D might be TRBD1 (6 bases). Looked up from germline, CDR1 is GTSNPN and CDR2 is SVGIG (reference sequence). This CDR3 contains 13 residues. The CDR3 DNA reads TGTGCTTACAGGACAGTTCCGGCACTCAAGCAGTACTTC. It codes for CAYRTVPALKQYF.

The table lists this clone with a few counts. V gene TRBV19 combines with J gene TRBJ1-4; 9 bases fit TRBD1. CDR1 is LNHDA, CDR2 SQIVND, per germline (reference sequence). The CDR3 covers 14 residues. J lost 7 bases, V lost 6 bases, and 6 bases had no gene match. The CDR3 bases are TGTGCCAGTAGCGGACAGGGGAAGAGTGAAAAACTGTTTTTT. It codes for CASSGQGKSEKLFF.

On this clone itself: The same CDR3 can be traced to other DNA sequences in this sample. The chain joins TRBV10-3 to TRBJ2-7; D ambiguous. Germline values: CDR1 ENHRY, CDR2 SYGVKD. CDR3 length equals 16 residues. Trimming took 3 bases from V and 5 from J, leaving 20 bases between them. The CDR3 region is CAISERGGQIEHEQYF. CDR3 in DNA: TGTGCCATCAGTGAACGAGGTGGCCAAATCGAACACGAGCAGTACTTC.

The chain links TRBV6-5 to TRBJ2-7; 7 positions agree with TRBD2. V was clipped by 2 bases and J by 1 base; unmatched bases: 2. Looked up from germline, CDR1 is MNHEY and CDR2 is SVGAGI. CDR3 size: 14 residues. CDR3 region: CASSYGGGSYEQYF. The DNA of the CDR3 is TGTGCCAGCAGTTACGGGGGGGGATCCTACGAGCAGTACTTC.

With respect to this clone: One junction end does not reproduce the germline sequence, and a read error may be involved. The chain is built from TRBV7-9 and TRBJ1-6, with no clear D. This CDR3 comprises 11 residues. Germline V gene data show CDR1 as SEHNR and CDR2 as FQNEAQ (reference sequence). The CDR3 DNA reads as TGTTCCAGCAGCCCCGGCCTAGACCTCCACTTT. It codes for CSSSPGLDLHF.

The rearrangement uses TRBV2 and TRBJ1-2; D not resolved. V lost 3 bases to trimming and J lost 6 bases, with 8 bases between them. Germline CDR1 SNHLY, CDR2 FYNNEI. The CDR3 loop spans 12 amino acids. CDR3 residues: CASSDHPDGYTF. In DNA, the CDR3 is TGTGCCAGCAGTGATCACCCGGATGGCTACACCTTC.

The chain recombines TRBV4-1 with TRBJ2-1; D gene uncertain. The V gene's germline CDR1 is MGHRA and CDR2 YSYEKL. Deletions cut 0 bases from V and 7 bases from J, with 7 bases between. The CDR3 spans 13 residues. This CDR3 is CASSQDDWNEQFF. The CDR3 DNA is TGCGCCAGCAGCCAAGACGACTGGAATGAGCAGTTCTTC.

CDR3 residues: CASSQLQVNEQFF. In DNA form, the CDR3 reads TGTGCCAGCAGCCAACTCCAGGTCAATGAGCAGTTCTTC. The chain recombines TRBV4-2 with TRBJ2-1; unclear D gene. Trimming took 2 bases from V and 6 from J, leaving 8 bases between them. From germline, CDR1 is LGHNA and CDR2 YNFKEQ. The CDR3 is 13 amino acids.

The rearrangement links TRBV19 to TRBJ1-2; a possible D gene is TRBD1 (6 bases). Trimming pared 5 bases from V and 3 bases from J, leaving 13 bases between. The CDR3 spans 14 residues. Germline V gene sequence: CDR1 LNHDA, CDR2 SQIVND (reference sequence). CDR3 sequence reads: CASSLGYRDYGYTF. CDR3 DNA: TGTGCCAGTAGTCTTGGCTACAGGGACTATGGCTACACCTTC.

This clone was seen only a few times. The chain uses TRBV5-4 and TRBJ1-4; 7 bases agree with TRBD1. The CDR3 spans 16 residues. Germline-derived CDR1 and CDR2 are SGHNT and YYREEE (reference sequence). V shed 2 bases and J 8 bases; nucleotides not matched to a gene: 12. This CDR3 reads CASSLLTGTATEKLFF. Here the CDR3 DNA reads TGTGCCAGCAGCTTATTAACCGGGACAGCCACAGAAAAACTGTTTTTT.

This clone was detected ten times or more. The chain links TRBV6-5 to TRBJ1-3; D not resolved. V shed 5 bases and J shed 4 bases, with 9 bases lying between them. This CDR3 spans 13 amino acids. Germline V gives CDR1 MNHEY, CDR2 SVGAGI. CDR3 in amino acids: CASSTGYGNTIYF. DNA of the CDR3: TGTGCCAGCAGTACGGGATACGGAAACACCATATATTTT.

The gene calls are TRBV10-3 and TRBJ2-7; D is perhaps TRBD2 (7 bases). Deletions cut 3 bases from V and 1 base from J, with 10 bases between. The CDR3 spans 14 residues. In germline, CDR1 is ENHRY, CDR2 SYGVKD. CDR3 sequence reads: CAISDGGASYEQYF. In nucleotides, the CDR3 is TGTGCCATCAGTGATGGGGGGGCGTCCTACGAGCAGTACTTC.

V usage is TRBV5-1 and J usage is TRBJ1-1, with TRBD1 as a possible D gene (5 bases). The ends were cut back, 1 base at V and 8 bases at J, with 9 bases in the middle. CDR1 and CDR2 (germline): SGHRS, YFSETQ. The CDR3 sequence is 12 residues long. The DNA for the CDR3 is TGCGCCAGCAGCTTGATAGGGGAAGAAGCTTTCTTT. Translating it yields CASSLIGEEAFF.

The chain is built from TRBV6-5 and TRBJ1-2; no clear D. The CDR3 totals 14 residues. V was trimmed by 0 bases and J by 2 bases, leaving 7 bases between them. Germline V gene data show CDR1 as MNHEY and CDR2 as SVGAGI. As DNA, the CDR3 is TGTGCCAGCAGTTACTCCAACACCAACTATGGCTACACCTTC. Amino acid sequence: CASSYSNTNYGYTF.

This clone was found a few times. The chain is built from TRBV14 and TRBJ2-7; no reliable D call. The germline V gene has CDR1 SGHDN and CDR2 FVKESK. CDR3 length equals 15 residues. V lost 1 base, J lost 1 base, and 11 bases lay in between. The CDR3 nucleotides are TGTGCCAGCAGCCAAGTGGAGTCCCAATCCTACGAGCAGTACTTC. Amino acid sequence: CASSQVESQSYEQYF.

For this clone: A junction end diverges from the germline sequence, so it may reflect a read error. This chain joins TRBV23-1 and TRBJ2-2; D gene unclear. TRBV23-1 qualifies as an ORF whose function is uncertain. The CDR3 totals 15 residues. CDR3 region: CVSSQWKRNTGELFF. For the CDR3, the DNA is TGCGTCAGCAGTCAATGGAAGCGGAACACCGGGGAGCTGTTTTTT.

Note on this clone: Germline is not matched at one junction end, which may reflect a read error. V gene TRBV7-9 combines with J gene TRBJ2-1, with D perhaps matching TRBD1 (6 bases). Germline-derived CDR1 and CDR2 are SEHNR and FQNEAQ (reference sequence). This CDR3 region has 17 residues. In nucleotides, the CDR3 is TGTTCCAGCAGCTTAGAGCACAGGGTCCTATTGTGGAATGAGCAGTTCTTC. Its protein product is CSSSLEHRVLLWNEQFF.